This TCR beta chain originates from a study of blood T cell repertoires in COVID-19. The overall study: From T cells, B-cell-depleted T cells, or PBMCs came the material, which was cDNA or gDNA.

Individuals aged 18 to 89 years were recruited from about two dozen US areas. Membership in each cohort depended on participant-reported clinical history. Generated by immunoSEQ multiplex PCR, the TCRdb table keeps only in-frame clones and is missing some. This sample has approximately 220,000 clones, with about four fifths found just once. V was pared by 5 bases and J by 6 bases, with 19 bases of the junction left unmatched. This CDR3 has 17 residues. CDR1 and CDR2 (germline): GTSNPN, SVGIG (reference sequence). The rearrangement links TRBV30 to TRBJ1-5; 7 positions match TRBD1. The sequence was collected from a woman between 35 and 50 years old who had been exposed to COVID-19. The sample was PBMCs or T cells enriched from blood (not recorded which). CDR3: CAWGLGGGPPRGQPQHF. As DNA, the CDR3 is TGTGCCTGGGGGTTAGGAGGGGGCCCACCCCGTGGTCAGCCCCAGCATTTT.